This T cell receptor (beta chain) was recovered during a study of glioma-infiltrating T cells. Study results and caveats: Tissue and blood shared very few CDR3 sequences. Non-neoplastic patients had below-expected tissue-blood divergence, while all gliomas exceeded expectation.

The iRepertoire nested amplicon-rescue multiplex PCR amplified TCR alpha and beta CDR3s from RNA. For one-step reverse transcription and amplification, about 90-400 ng of tissue mRNA or PBMC total RNA was used. One entry per CDR3 protein, called by TCRdb with MiXCR from the multiplex PCR reads. The sample lists under 130,000 distinct CDR3 sequences, around 29% occurring once. This clonotype was observed a single time. What it recognizes is unknown. This may be a read error: a much more frequent sequence differs by one nucleotide. Per the germline V gene, CDR1 is MNHEY and CDR2 is SMNVEV (reference sequence). The CDR3 is made up of 15 amino acids.

The J gene is TRBJ1-5, the V gene TRBV27; weak D call: TRBD1 (5 bases). The sequenced sample consisted of glioma tissue, nonneoplastic brain tissue, or PBMCs (not recorded which). This TCR was recovered from a human donor with low-grade glioma or glioblastoma, undergoing nonglioma brain surgery, or in good health (not recorded which). As DNA, the CDR3 is TGTGCCAGCAGCCCGCAGGGTATTAGCAATAAGCCCCAGCATTTT. Translating it yields CASSPQGISNKPQHF.